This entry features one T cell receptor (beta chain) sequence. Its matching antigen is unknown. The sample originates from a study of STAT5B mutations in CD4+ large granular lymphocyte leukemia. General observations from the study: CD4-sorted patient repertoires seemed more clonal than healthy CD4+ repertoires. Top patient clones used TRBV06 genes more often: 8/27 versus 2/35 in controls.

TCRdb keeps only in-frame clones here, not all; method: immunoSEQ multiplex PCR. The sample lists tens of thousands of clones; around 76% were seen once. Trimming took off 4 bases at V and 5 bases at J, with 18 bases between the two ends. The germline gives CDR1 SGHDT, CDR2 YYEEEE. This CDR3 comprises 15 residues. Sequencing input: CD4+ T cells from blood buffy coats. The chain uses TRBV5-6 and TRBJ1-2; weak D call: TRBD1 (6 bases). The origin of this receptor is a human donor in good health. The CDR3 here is CASSTDGTNKYGYTF. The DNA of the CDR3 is TGTGCCAGCAGCACAGACGGGACAAATAAATATGGCTACACCTTC.